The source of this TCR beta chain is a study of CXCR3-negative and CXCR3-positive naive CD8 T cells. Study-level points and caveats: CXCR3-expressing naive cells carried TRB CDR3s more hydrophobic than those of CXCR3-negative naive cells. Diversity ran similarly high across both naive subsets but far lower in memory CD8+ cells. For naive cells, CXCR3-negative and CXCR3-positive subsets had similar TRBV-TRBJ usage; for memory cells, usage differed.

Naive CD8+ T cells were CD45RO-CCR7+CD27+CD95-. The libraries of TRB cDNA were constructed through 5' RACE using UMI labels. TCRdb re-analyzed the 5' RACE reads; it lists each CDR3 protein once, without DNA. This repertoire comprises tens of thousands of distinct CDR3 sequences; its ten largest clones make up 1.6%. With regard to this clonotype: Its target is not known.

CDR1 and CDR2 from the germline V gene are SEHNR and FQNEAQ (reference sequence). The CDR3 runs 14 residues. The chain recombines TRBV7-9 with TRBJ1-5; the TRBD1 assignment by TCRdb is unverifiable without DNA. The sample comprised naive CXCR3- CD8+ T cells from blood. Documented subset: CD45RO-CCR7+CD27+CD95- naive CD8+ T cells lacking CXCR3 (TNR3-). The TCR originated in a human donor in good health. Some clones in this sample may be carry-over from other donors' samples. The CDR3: CASSRTGYNQPQHF.